This T cell receptor (beta chain) was recovered during a study of cytomegalovirus exposure and HLA in healthy donors. Germline V gene data show CDR1 as SGHVT and CDR2 as SQSDAQ. J gave up 0 bases and V 1 base, and 1 base lay outside the gene matches. The CDR3 runs to 16 residues. Researchers ran the PCR with 60 Vbeta and 13 Jbeta primers. Measured with immunoSEQ multiplex PCR; TCRdb has only the in-frame clones, and not every one. Of just under 95,000 clones listed, around 85% are singletons. Sequencing was done on a sample of PBMCs. This clonotype was sampled from a girl aged 2-10 years in good health and CMV-seropositive. This rearrangement joins TRBV7-4 to TRBJ2-5; 11 bases align to TRBD2. DNA of the CDR3: TGTGCCAGCAGCTTAGGGGGACTAGCGGACCAAGAGACCCAGTACTTC. It codes for CASSLGGLADQETQYF.